This TCR beta chain was identified during a study of blood T cell repertoires in COVID-19. Study context: Sites across the United States, Italy and Spain contributed samples from acute and convalescent COVID-19. The analysed material was cDNA or gDNA that came from T cells, B-cell-depleted T cells, or PBMCs.

V dropped 5 bases and J dropped 11; count of bases not matched to a gene: 9. Germline lookup yields CDR1 SGHAT and CDR2 FQNNGV. There are 13 residues in the CDR3. Original handling: Amplification with reference gene primers provided the estimates of nucleated cell counts. Clones were sequenced by immunoSEQ multiplex PCR, and TCRdb holds only the in-frame ones, with some missing. That table gives V, J and clone size, and the DNA gave D and trimming. The sample shows more than 90,000 clones, roughly nine tenths of them seen only once. This rearrangement joins TRBV11-2 to TRBJ2-3, with TRBD1 matching 8 bases. The sequencing sample was made of peripheral blood. The TCR was taken from a man between 65 and 85 years old who had recovered from COVID-19. The CDR3 DNA follows: TGTGCCAGCAGCACCCAGGGGGCTATGGGGCAGTATTTT. It specifies CASSTQGAMGQYF.